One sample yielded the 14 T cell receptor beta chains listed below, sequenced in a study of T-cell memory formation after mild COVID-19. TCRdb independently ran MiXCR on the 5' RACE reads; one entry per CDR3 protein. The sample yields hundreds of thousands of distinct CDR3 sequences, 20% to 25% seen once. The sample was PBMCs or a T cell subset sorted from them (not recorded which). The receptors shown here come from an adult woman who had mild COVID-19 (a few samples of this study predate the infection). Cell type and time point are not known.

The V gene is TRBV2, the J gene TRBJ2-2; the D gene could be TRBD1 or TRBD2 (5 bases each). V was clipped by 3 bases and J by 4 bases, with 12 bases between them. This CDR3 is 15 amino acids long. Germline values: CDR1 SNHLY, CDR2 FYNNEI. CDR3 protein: CASSDPRDGTGELFF. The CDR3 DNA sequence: TGTGCCAGCAGTGACCCAAGGGACGGCACCGGGGAGCTGTTTTTT.

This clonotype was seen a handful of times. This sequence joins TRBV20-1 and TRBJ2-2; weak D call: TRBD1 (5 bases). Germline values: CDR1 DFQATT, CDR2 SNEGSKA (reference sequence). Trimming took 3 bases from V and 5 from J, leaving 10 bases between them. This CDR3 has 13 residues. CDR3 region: CSASGRVTGELFF. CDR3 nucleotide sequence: TGCAGTGCTAGCGGCAGGGTGACCGGGGAGCTGTTTTTT.

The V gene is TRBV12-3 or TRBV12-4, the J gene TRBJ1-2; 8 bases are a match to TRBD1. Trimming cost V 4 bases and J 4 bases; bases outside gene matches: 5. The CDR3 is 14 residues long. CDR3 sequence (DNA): TGTGCCAGCAGTTCCAGGGGGCGAAGCTATGGCTACACCTTC. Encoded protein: CASSSRGRSYGYTF.

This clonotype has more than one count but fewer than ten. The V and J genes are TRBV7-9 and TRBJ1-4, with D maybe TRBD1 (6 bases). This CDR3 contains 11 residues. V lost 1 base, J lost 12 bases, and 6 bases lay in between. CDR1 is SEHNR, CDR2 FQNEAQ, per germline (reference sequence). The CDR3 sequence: CASSLGTELFF. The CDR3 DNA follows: TGTGCCAGCAGCTTAGGGACAGAACTGTTTTTT.

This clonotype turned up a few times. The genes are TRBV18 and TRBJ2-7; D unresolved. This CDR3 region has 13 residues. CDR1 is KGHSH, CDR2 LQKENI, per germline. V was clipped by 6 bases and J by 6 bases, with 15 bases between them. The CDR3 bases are TGTGCCAGCTCCCCGAGCAGGAGCTCCGAGCAGTACTTC. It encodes CASSPSRSSEQYF.

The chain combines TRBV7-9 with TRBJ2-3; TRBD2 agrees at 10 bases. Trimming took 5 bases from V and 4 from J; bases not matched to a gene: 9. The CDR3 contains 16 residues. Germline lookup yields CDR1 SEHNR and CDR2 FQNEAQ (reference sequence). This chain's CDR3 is CASSPGLALRADTQYF. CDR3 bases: TGTGCCAGCAGCCCGGGACTAGCGTTACGCGCAGATACGCAGTATTTT.

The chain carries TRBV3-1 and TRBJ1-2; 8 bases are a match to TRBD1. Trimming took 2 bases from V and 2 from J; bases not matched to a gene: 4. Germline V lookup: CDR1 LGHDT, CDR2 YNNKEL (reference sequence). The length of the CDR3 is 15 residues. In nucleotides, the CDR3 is TGTGCCAGCAGCCAAAGACAGGGGTCGAACTATGGCTACACCTTC. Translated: CASSQRQGSNYGYTF.

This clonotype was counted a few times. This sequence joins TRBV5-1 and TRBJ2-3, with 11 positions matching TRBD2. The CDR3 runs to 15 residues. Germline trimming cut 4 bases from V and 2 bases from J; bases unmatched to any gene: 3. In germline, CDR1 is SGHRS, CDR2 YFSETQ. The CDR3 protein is CASSRSGRDTDTQYF. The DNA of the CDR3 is TGCGCCAGCAGCCGTAGCGGGAGGGACACAGATACGCAGTATTTT.

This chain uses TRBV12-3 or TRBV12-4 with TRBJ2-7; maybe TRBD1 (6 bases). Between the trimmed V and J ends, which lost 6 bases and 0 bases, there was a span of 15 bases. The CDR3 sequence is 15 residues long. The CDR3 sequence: CASSLGTPSSYEQYF. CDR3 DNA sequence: TGTGCCAGCAGCCTTGGGACACCGAGCTCCTACGAGCAGTACTTC.

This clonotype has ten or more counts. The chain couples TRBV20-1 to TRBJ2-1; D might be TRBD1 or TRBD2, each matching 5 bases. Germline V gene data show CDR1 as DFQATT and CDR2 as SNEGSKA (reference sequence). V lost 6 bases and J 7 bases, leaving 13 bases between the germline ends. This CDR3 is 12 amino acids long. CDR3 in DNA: TGCAGTGCGCGTGGGACCGCTAATGAGCAGTTCTTC. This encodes CSARGTANEQFF.

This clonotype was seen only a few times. The CDR3 reads CASSFRTEGGYYGYTF. The CDR3 DNA is TGTGCCAGCAGCTTCCGGACAGAGGGGGGATACTATGGCTACACCTTC. This chain uses TRBV5-4 with TRBJ1-2; the D gene is possibly TRBD1 (6 bases). The CDR3 sequence is 16 residues long. CDR1 and CDR2 from the germline V gene are SGHNT and YYREEE (reference sequence). The V end lost 2 bases, the J end lost 3 bases, and 17 bases lay between the germline ends.

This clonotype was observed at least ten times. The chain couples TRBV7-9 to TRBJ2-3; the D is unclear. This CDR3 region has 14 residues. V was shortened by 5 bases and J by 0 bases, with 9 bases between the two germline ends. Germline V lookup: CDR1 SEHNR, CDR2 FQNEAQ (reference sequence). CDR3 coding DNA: TGTGCCAGCAGCCAGGTCTCTAGCACAGATACGCAGTATTTT. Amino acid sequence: CASSQVSSTDTQYF.

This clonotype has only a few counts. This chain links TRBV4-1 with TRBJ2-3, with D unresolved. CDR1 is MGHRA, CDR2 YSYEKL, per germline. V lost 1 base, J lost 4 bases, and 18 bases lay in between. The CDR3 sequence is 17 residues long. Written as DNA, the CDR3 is TGCGCCAGCAGCCAAGTCAATCTAGGGATTACTTCAGATACGCAGTATTTT. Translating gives CASSQVNLGITSDTQYF.

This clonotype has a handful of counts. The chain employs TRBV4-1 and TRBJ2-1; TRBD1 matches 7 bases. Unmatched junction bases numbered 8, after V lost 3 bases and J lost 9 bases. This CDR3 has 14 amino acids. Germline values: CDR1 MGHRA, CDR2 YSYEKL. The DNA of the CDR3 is TGCGCCAGCAGCCACCGGGACAGCGCAGGTGAGCAGTTCTTC. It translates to CASSHRDSAGEQFF.